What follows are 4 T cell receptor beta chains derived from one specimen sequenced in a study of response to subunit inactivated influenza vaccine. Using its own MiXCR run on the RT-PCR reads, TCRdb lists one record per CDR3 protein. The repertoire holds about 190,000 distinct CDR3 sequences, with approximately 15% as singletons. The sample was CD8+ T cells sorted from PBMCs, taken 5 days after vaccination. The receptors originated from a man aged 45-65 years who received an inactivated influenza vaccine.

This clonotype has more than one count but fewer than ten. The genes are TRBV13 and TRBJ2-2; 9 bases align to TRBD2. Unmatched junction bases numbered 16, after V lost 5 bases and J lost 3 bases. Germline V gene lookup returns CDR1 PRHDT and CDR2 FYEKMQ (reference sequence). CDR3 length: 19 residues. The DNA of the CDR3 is TGTGCCAGCAGCCCAGAAAACCCGGGACTAGCCGGATACACCGGGGAGCTGTTTTTT. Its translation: CASSPENPGLAGYTGELFF.

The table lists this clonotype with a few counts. CDR3 bases: TGTGCCAGCAGTTTATATACAGGGAACACTGAAGCTTTCTTT. Protein product: CASSLYTGNTEAFF. The chain employs TRBV28 and TRBJ1-1; weak D call: TRBD1 (5 bases). Germline CDR1 and CDR2: MDHEN and SYDVKM. Trimming took off 1 base at V and 1 base at J, with 7 bases between the two ends. This CDR3 is 14 amino acids long.

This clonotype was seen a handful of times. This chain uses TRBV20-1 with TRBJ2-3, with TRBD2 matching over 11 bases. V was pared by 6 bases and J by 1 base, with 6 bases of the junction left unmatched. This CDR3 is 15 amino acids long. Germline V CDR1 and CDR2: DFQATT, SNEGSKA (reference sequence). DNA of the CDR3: TGCAGTGCGCCGGGACTAGCGGTTGGCACAGATACGCAGTATTTT. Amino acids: CSAPGLAVGTDTQYF.

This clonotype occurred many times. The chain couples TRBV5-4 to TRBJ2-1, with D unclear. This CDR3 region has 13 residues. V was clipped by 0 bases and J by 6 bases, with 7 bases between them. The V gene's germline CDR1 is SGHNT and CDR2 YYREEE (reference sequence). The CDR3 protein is CASSLALFNEQFF. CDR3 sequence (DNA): TGTGCCAGCAGCTTGGCTCTTTTCAATGAGCAGTTCTTC.